The next 18 T cell receptor beta chains were all read from a single sample in a study of cytomegalovirus exposure and HLA in healthy donors. The PCR employed 60 Vbeta primers together with 13 Jbeta primers. Here immunoSEQ multiplex PCR was the method, and the copy in TCRdb shows in-frame clones only, minus some. This table holds 180,000 or so clones, 70% to 80% found once. Material: PBMCs. These receptors were taken from a woman aged 30 to 39 in good health and CMV-seropositive.

The chain is built from TRBV2 and TRBJ1-4; D remains unclear. CDR1 is SNHLY, CDR2 FYNNEI, per germline. V was pared by 6 bases and J by 0 bases, with 8 bases between. This CDR3 contains 14 residues. The CDR3 DNA follows: TGTGCCAGCAGGATACAACCAACTAATGAAAAACTGTTTTTT. This sequence encodes CASRIQPTNEKLFF. The full variable domain, in which reference TRBV2 and TRBJ1-4 provide the parts outside the CDR3, is EPEVTQTPSHQVTQMGQEVILRCVPISNHLYFYWYRQILGQKVEFLVSFYNNEISEKSEIFDDQFSVERPDGSNFTLKIRSTKLEDSAMYFCASRIQPTNEKLFFGSGTQLSVL.

This clone occurred a few times. The J gene is TRBJ2-7, the V gene TRBV6-1; 7 nucleotides match TRBD2. Germline V lookup: CDR1 MNHNS, CDR2 SASEGT. The CDR3 sequence is 17 residues long. Losses at the gene ends were 1 base for V and 4 bases for J; bases not matched to a gene: 13. CDR3 nucleotides: TGTGCCAGCAGTGAAGAGTATCGGGCTAGCGGAAGGTACGAGCAGTACTTC. It translates to CASSEEYRASGRYEQYF.

The chain combines TRBV5-1 with TRBJ1-2; TRBD1 aligns across 8 bases. Germline CDR1 reads SGHRS; CDR2 reads YFSETQ. V trimming: 4 bases; J trimming: 4 bases; junction bases outside the gene matches: 3. The CDR3 is 13 residues long. This CDR3 reads CASSQDRVYGYTF. CDR3 coding DNA: TGCGCCAGCAGCCAGGACAGGGTCTATGGCTACACCTTC.

The chain joins TRBV7-8 to TRBJ1-5; the D is unclear. Germline CDR1 and CDR2: SGHVS and FQNEAQ. The CDR3 runs to 12 residues. Trimming removed 2 bases from V and 9 bases from J, with 8 bases in between. The CDR3 nucleotides are TGTGCCAGCAGCTTACGGGGTCGGCCCCAGCATTTT. It yields the protein CASSLRGRPQHF.

This clone has more than one count but fewer than ten. The chain recombines TRBV2 with TRBJ2-7, with 7 bases matching TRBD1. From germline, CDR1 is SNHLY and CDR2 FYNNEI. This CDR3 region has 15 residues. V was pared by 3 bases and J by 3 bases, with 8 bases of the junction left unmatched. CDR3 sequence (DNA): TGTGCCAGCAGTGAGCACAGGGGCCAGTTCTACGAGCAGTACTTC. Translated, it gives CASSEHRGQFYEQYF. Combining the CDR3 with reference TRBV2 and TRBJ2-7 gives the whole variable domain EPEVTQTPSHQVTQMGQEVILRCVPISNHLYFYWYRQILGQKVEFLVSFYNNEISEKSEIFDDQFSVERPDGSNFTLKIRSTKLEDSAMYFCASSEHRGQFYEQYFGPGTRLTVT.

The J gene is TRBJ2-1, the V gene TRBV27; 7 bases align to TRBD2. Germline CDR1 reads MNHEY; CDR2 reads SMNVEV (reference sequence). The CDR3 is 16 amino acids. With 5 bases clipped from V and 10 bases from J, the junction kept 17 bases outside the gene matches. CDR3 residues: CASSATPGLIPGEQFF. CDR3 in DNA: TGTGCCAGCAGTGCTACGCCGGGACTAATTCCAGGGGAGCAGTTCTTC.

V is TRBV6-6 and J is TRBJ1-1; no definite D call. Per the germline V gene, CDR1 is MNHNY and CDR2 is SVGAGI (reference sequence). The CDR3 sequence is 16 residues long. V was clipped by 2 bases and J by 1 base, with 14 bases between them. The CDR3 DNA reads TGTGCCAGCAGTTACGGTAGCAACATAGGGAACACTGAAGCTTTCTTT. This sequence encodes CASSYGSNIGNTEAFF.

The chain recombines TRBV7-9 with TRBJ2-1; D gene uncertain. This CDR3 is built from 12 residues. V lost 5 bases to trimming and J lost 7 bases, with 9 bases between them. Germline V gives CDR1 SEHNR, CDR2 FQNEAQ (reference sequence). The CDR3 is CASSALDNEQFF. Written as DNA, the CDR3 is TGTGCCAGCAGCGCACTTGATAATGAGCAGTTCTTC.

This clone was observed a handful of times. This rearrangement joins TRBV30 to TRBJ1-1; D remains unclear. The CDR3 has 13 residues. The germline V gene has CDR1 GTSNPN and CDR2 SVGIG (reference sequence). Between the trimmed V and J ends, which lost 5 bases and 6 bases, there was a span of 16 bases. CDR3 nucleotide sequence: TGTGCCTGGCTATCTAGTACAACCCCTGAAGCTTTCTTT. Amino acids: CAWLSSTTPEAFF.

V usage is TRBV29-1 and J usage is TRBJ2-1; the D gene is possibly TRBD1 (5 bases). V was cut by 5 bases and J by 0 bases, with 11 bases left in between. The CDR3 consists of 14 residues. The germline CDR1 and CDR2 sequences are SQVTM and ANQGSEA. The CDR3: CSVPTASSYNEQFF. The CDR3, as DNA: TGCAGCGTTCCGACAGCGAGCTCCTACAATGAGCAGTTCTTC.

The chain couples TRBV28 to TRBJ1-3, with unresolved D. The germline V gene has CDR1 MDHEN and CDR2 SYDVKM. Trimming pared 7 bases from V and 0 bases from J, leaving 10 bases between. This CDR3 contains 14 residues. The CDR3 reads CASTDSSSGNTIYF. The DNA for the CDR3 is TGTGCCAGCACGGACTCGAGCTCTGGAAACACCATATATTTT. Full variable domain (outside the CDR3, taken from reference TRBV28 and TRBJ1-3): DVKVTQSSRYLVKRTGEKVFLECVQDMDHENMFWYRQDPGLGLRLIYFSYDVKMKEKGDIPEGYSVSREKKERFSLILESASTNQTSMYLCASTDSSSGNTIYFGEGSWLTVV.

This clone was found once. This rearrangement joins TRBV15 to TRBJ2-7; 8 nucleotides agree with TRBD2. The CDR3 loop spans 17 amino acids. From germline, CDR1 is LNHNV and CDR2 YYDKDF (reference sequence). V gave up 0 bases and J gave up 2 bases; unmatched junction bases: 9. The CDR3 DNA follows: TGTGCCACCAGCAGAGATCGTGCTAGCGGGTCCCCCTACGAGCAGTACTTC. This sequence encodes CATSRDRASGSPYEQYF.

This chain connects TRBV15 to TRBJ1-5, with D perhaps TRBD1 (6 bases). The CDR3 contains 16 residues. Trimming removed 5 bases from V and 2 bases from J, with 16 bases in between. Germline lookup yields CDR1 LNHNV and CDR2 YYDKDF (reference sequence). The CDR3 spells CATSAYDRSGNQPQHF. In DNA form, the CDR3 reads TGTGCCACCAGCGCGTACGACAGGTCGGGCAATCAGCCCCAGCATTTT.

This clone has just one count. The V and J genes are TRBV5-4 and TRBJ1-1; tentatively, D is TRBD1 (6 bases). The germline V gene has CDR1 SGHNT and CDR2 YYREEE (reference sequence). Trimming cost V 6 bases and J 0 bases, with 15 bases left between them. The CDR3 has 15 amino acids. CDR3 loop: CASNSEGHMNTEAFF. The CDR3 nucleotides read TGTGCCAGCAACTCCGAGGGACACATGAACACTGAAGCTTTCTTT. The entire variable domain, with the rest obtained from reference TRBV5-4 and TRBJ1-1, is as follows: ETGVTQSPTHLIKTRGQQVTLRCSSQSGHNTVSWYQQALGQGPQFIFQYYREEENGRGNFPPRFSGLQFPNYSSELNVNALELDDSALYLCASNSEGHMNTEAFFGQGTRLTVV.

The V call is TRBV7-2, the J call TRBJ1-1; tentative D call: TRBD1 (6 bases). CDR3 size: 17 residues. Trimming left V 1 base short and J 1 base short, with 16 bases between. Germline CDR1 reads SGHTA; CDR2 reads FQGNSA. The DNA of the CDR3 is TGTGCCAGCAGCTTAGTATTCCAGGGGACCTCGAACACTGAAGCTTTCTTT. Protein product: CASSLVFQGTSNTEAFF.

This chain connects TRBV6-4 to TRBJ2-4, with D possibly being TRBD1 (5 bases). V was pared by 11 bases and J by 7 bases, with 21 bases between. The CDR3 is 14 amino acids. Per germline, CDR1 MRHNA and CDR2 SNTAGT. This chain's CDR3 is CADKGRVIGNIQYF. Written as DNA, the CDR3 is TGTGCCGACAAGGGCAGGGTAATAGGGAACATTCAGTACTTC.

The table lists this clone with a count of one. The chain carries TRBV6-5 and TRBJ1-4, with D hard to call. This CDR3 has 13 amino acids. V was cut by 5 bases and J by 8 bases, with 12 bases left in between. Germline V gene lookup returns CDR1 MNHEY and CDR2 SVGAGI. The CDR3 sequence: CASSSYGEEKLFF. The CDR3 region has the DNA TGTGCCAGCAGTAGTTACGGGGAGGAAAAACTGTTTTTT.

The chain has TRBV28 and TRBJ2-5; 9 bases map to TRBD1. The junction had 3 bases not matched to a gene; V was cut back by 6 bases and J by 4 bases. This CDR3 is 13 amino acids long. CDR1 MDHEN and CDR2 SYDVKM come from the germline V gene. This chain's CDR3 is CASRTGGVETQYF. In DNA, the CDR3 is TGTGCCAGCAGAACAGGGGGCGTAGAGACCCAGTACTTC.